The clone carrying this T cell receptor (beta chain) was observed a few times. The data derive from a study of regulatory T cells in long-lasting Graves disease. Arm-PCR of CDR3 regions and iRepertoire HTBI primers were the basis on which TCR beta libraries were built. In TCRdb, the multiplex PCR reads were re-called with MiXCR into one record per CDR3 protein. The sample has about 400,000 distinct CDR3 sequences; about 15% are singletons. Germline CDR1 LNHDA, CDR2 SQIVND (reference sequence). The germline V and J ends were trimmed by 2 bases and 2 bases, with 9 bases remaining between them. The CDR3 contains 15 residues. The time point: newly diagnosed GD, antithyroid drugs for less than 3 months. PBMC RNA served as the TCR library source. The same data also went into a second study, on T cells in Graves' hyperthyroidism and ophthalmopathy. That publication notes: Most thyroid-expanded clonotypes above 0.001 were also found in blood. From stable hyperthyroidism, ophthalmopathy was separated by a 13 V-J model.

This chain connects TRBV19 to TRBJ2-2; D ambiguous. The sequence came from a woman aged 40-49 years with Graves disease. The starting material was peripheral blood mononuclear cells (PBMCs), obtained at new diagnosis, from a patient treated with antithyroid drugs. This CDR3 reads CASSISPTNTGELFF. The CDR3 DNA sequence: TGTGCCAGTAGTATATCCCCCACTAACACCGGGGAGCTGTTTTTT.